This section outlines one T cell receptor (beta chain) sequence together with its context. Its cognate antigen is unknown. A junction end diverges from the germline sequence, so it may reflect a read error. Each donor was nominally healthy when sampled (though unrecorded immune exposures were likely). These data are taken from a study of cytomegalovirus exposure and HLA in healthy donors. The PCR contained 60 Vbeta and 13 Jbeta primers. Measured with immunoSEQ multiplex PCR; TCRdb has only the in-frame clones, and not every one. The sample has around 150,000 clones; 60% to 80% are singletons. General study points: Clonal expansion, a later analysis showed, was greater in HLA-associated TCR beta chains than in equally common others. 16,951 TCR beta sequences were associated with HLA alleles at 0.05 false discovery rate in a later analysis.

Germline V gene data show CDR1 as SNHLY and CDR2 as FYNNEI. This CDR3 contains 12 residues. The clonotype was recovered from a woman between 50 and 59 years old in good health and CMV-seropositive. J is TRBJ2-5 and V is TRBV2; TRBD2 matches at 8 bases. Material: PBMCs. As DNA, the CDR3 is TGTGCCAGCAGGGCGGATGGACTAGCCCCCAACTTC. This translates into CASRADGLAPNF.